This TCR beta chain was observed in a study of cytomegalovirus exposure and HLA in healthy donors. This clone has just a few counts. V lost 4 bases and J lost 5, with 15 bases in between. The CDR3 is 15 amino acids. The germline V gene has CDR1 SNHLY and CDR2 FYNNEI. Researchers ran the PCR with 60 Vbeta and 13 Jbeta primers. Profiling relied on immunoSEQ multiplex PCR, and the TCRdb table lists in-frame clones only, not all of them. The table records some 180,000 clones, around 73% of them present only once. The receptor was derived from a woman in her late teens or twenties in good health and CMV-seropositive. Sequenced: PBMCs. The chain has TRBV2 and TRBJ2-1, with D possibly matching TRBD2 (6 bases). CDR3 sequence: CASSGGDFGNNEQFF. The DNA for the CDR3 is TGTGCCAGCAGTGGAGGGGACTTCGGGAACAATGAGCAGTTCTTC.